Listed below are T cell receptor beta chains from one sample, sequenced in a study of T cells expressing NK-cell markers. For each CDR3 protein, TCRdb gives one entry from its re-call of the 5' RACE reads, without DNA. The sample features over 150,000 distinct CDR3 sequences, with 37% in its top ten. The sequenced material came from blood T cells: a sorted CD56 or NKG2C T cell subset, CD4+ or CD8+ T cells, or bulk PBMC T cells (not recorded which). The receptors were gathered from a woman between 45 and 65 years old in good health. CDR3s include the opening cysteine and the closing phenylalanine or tryptophan.

V gene: TRBV27
J gene: TRBJ2-7
CDR3 protein: CASSLSVGDKTYEQYF

V gene: TRBV7-3
J gene: TRBJ2-2
CDR3 protein: CASSSGTATPGELFF

V gene: TRBV25-1
J gene: TRBJ2-5
CDR3 protein: CASRPPGTGGETQYF

V gene: TRBV7-9
J gene: TRBJ2-7
CDR3 protein: CASSPPGDRAPYEQYF

V gene: TRBV4-1
J gene: TRBJ2-5
CDR3 protein: CASSQETSGKETQYF

V gene: TRBV29-1
J gene: TRBJ2-7
CDR3 protein: CSVGRFSYEQYF

V gene: TRBV3-1
J gene: TRBJ2-5
CDR3 protein: CATDRGLSQETQYF

V gene: TRBV19
J gene: TRBJ1-1
CDR3 protein: CASSIEEEPGTEAFF

V gene: TRBV24-1
J gene: TRBJ2-5
CDR3 protein: CATSDFTGGETQYF

V gene: TRBV3-1
J gene: TRBJ1-2
CDR3 protein: CASSQVGGDYGYTF

V gene: TRBV28
J gene: TRBJ2-2
CDR3 protein: CASSFLTVTGELFF

V gene: TRBV27
J gene: TRBJ1-2
CDR3 protein: CASSTRGGANYGYTF

V gene: TRBV12-3/TRBV12-4
J gene: TRBJ2-7
CDR3 protein: CASCPLGASYEQYF

V gene: TRBV4-2
J gene: TRBJ2-2
CDR3 protein: CASSQGLTTNTGELFF

V gene: TRBV7-8
J gene: TRBJ2-5
CDR3 protein: CASSPIAGEQETQYF

V gene: TRBV5-1
J gene: TRBJ2-2
CDR3 protein: CASSSLHTTGELFF

V gene: TRBV24-1
J gene: TRBJ2-2
CDR3 protein: CATSDPEAGNTGELFF

V gene: TRBV15
J gene: TRBJ1-2
CDR3 protein: CATSKTGTPGYTF

V gene: TRBV25-1
J gene: TRBJ2-2
CDR3 protein: CASQSLGMSSTGELFF

V gene: TRBV12-3/TRBV12-4
J gene: TRBJ1-5
CDR3 protein: CASSFVAGGQPQHF

V gene: TRBV4-1
J gene: TRBJ1-1
CDR3 protein: CASSQDGGNRAAFF

V gene: TRBV10-3
J gene: TRBJ2-5
CDR3 protein: CAISAVGQGETQYF

V gene: TRBV7-9
J gene: TRBJ1-2
CDR3 protein: CASSYQGLDGYTF

V gene: TRBV19
J gene: TRBJ2-1
CDR3 protein: CASSIVTSYSYNEQFF

V gene: TRBV5-1
J gene: TRBJ2-1
CDR3 protein: CASSATSGYYNEQFF

V gene: TRBV5-1
J gene: TRBJ2-1
CDR3 protein: CASSLRLAGGPRNEQFF

V gene: TRBV10-3
J gene: TRBJ2-1
CDR3 protein: CATLAANEQFF

V gene: TRBV3-1
J gene: TRBJ2-1
CDR3 protein: CASSEAGGFYNEQFF

V gene: TRBV12-5
J gene: TRBJ1-1
CDR3 protein: CASFPSPYTEAFF

V gene: TRBV29-1
J gene: TRBJ2-3
CDR3 protein: CSVMGGDISSDTQYF

V gene: TRBV7-9
J gene: TRBJ1-1
CDR3 protein: CASSPDFPGIEAFF

V gene: TRBV14
J gene: TRBJ2-3
CDR3 protein: CASRNSPFSEYTDTQYF

V gene: TRBV12-3/TRBV12-4
J gene: TRBJ1-4
CDR3 protein: CASSPWGSEKLFF

V gene: TRBV27
J gene: TRBJ2-1
CDR3 protein: CASRNLAGEDEQFF

V gene: TRBV15
J gene: TRBJ2-1
CDR3 protein: CATSGPRDRWTNEQFF

V gene: TRBV4-1
J gene: TRBJ2-7
CDR3 protein: CASSQGRLSSYEQYF

V gene: TRBV6-6
J gene: TRBJ2-3
CDR3 protein: CASSYWPGADTQYF

V gene: TRBV20-1
J gene: TRBJ2-5
CDR3 protein: CTLGLAGQETQYF

V gene: TRBV9
J gene: TRBJ2-7
CDR3 protein: CASSVASGRVYEQYF

V gene: TRBV5-1
J gene: TRBJ2-1
CDR3 protein: CASSLGLDLFF

V gene: TRBV5-6
J gene: TRBJ2-1
CDR3 protein: CASSPGSGNEQFF

V gene: TRBV6-5
J gene: TRBJ2-1
CDR3 protein: CASSYSSSAEQFF

V gene: TRBV7-9
J gene: TRBJ2-4
CDR3 protein: CASTEEAGIQYF

V gene: TRBV4-1
J gene: TRBJ2-7
CDR3 protein: CASSLGTSSTYEQYF

V gene: TRBV5-1
J gene: TRBJ2-7
CDR3 protein: CASSLKRVSTYEQYF

V gene: TRBV27
J gene: TRBJ2-1
CDR3 protein: CASSLQQGDEQFF

V gene: TRBV13
J gene: TRBJ1-1
CDR3 protein: CASSPRGWDTEAFF

V gene: TRBV5-1
J gene: TRBJ1-2
CDR3 protein: CASSIGSNYGYTF

V gene: TRBV12-3/TRBV12-4
J gene: TRBJ2-7
CDR3 protein: CASSFSDGRSYEQYF

V gene: TRBV15
J gene: TRBJ2-5
CDR3 protein: CATSRDLRQAEETQYF

V gene: TRBV10-3
J gene: TRBJ1-2
CDR3 protein: CATQGPPIYGYTF

V gene: TRBV12-5
J gene: TRBJ1-6
CDR3 protein: CASGFLRTESSYNSPLHF

V gene: TRBV3-1
J gene: TRBJ2-7
CDR3 protein: CASSRDSSSYEQYF

V gene: TRBV14
J gene: TRBJ1-2
CDR3 protein: CASSQDGGQIHNYGYTF

V gene: TRBV12-3/TRBV12-4
J gene: TRBJ1-1
CDR3 protein: CASSLDRGGTEAFF